This T cell receptor beta chain was captured by sequencing in a study of blood T cell repertoires in COVID-19. Study-level information: Acute and convalescent COVID-19 samples came from the United States, Italy and Spain. T cells, B-cell-depleted T cells, or PBMCs provided the cDNA or gDNA that served as material.

Under the authors' procedure: Using reference gene primer amplification, nucleated cell counts were estimated. Repertoires were generated with immunoSEQ multiplex PCR, while TCRdb's copy carries only in-frame clones and drops some. V, J and clone size are those of that table, while D and trimming were read from the DNA. The sample lists over 60,000 clones, around 85% seen once, with 1.2% in the top ten. The germline V and J ends were trimmed by 7 bases and 7 bases, with 4 bases remaining between them. CDR1 and CDR2 from the germline V gene are SGHTA and FQGTGA. This CDR3 is built from 9 residues. The sequence was obtained from a man between 35 and 55 years old with acute or convalescent COVID-19. This chain connects TRBV7-3 to TRBJ1-1, with unresolved D. The sequenced material came from peripheral blood. For the CDR3, the DNA is TGTGCCAGCATCGTTGAAGCTTTCTTT. Translating gives CASIVEAFF.